A single sample is the source of the 17 T cell receptor beta chains below, sequenced in a study of graft-versus-host responses after intestinal transplantation. What these receptors recognize is not known. Some clones are missing from TCRdb's copy, which holds only in-frame ones; the method was immunoSEQ multiplex PCR. The profile shows about 120,000 clones, approximately 95% of them singletons. The material was unstimulated CD4+ T cells sorted from spleen or lymph node cells, obtained before intestinal transplant. These receptors all come from a human donor who received an intestinal transplant.

The rearrangement links TRBV7-9 to TRBJ2-5, with no clear D. Germline V gives CDR1 SEHNR, CDR2 FQNEAQ (reference sequence). The CDR3 is 13 residues long. Between the trimmed V and J ends, which lost 5 bases and 1 base, there was a span of 8 bases. CDR3 sequence: CASSPWGQETQYF. The CDR3 DNA is TGTGCCAGCAGCCCGTGGGGCCAAGAGACCCAGTACTTC.

CDR3 loop: CASSLAGRGEQYF. DNA for the CDR3: TGCGCCAGCAGCTTGGCAGGCCGTGGCGAGCAGTACTTC. V and J are TRBV5-1 and TRBJ2-7; no firm D call. The V gene's germline CDR1 is SGHRS and CDR2 YFSETQ. Deletions cut 0 bases from V and 6 bases from J, with 10 bases between. The CDR3 length is 13 residues.

In this sample, this clone turned up once. The rearrangement uses TRBV12-5 and TRBJ1-1; 7 nucleotides align to TRBD1. Germline-derived CDR1 and CDR2 are LGHNT and FRNRAP. The CDR3 is 12 amino acids. V lost 6 bases to trimming and J lost 11 bases; unmatched junction nucleotides: 9. CDR3 in amino acids: CASGPETGVAFF. The DNA for the CDR3 is TGTGCTAGTGGCCCTGAAACAGGGGTCGCTTTCTTT.

The chain uses TRBV28 and TRBJ2-5, with D tentatively TRBD1 (7 bases). The V end lost 7 bases, the J end lost 2 bases, and 14 bases lay between the germline ends. The CDR3 totals 14 residues. The germline gives CDR1 MDHEN, CDR2 SYDVKM. The CDR3 is CASIESGGQETQYF. DNA of the CDR3: TGTGCCAGCATCGAATCAGGGGGGCAAGAGACCCAGTACTTC.

The V and J genes are TRBV10-3 and TRBJ1-5; D is unclear. The CDR3 totals 14 residues. The V end lost 8 bases, the J end lost 0 bases, and 11 bases lay between the germline ends. Germline-derived CDR1 and CDR2 are ENHRY and SYGVKD. The CDR3 bases are TGTGCCATCGGAAGGACTGATAGCAATCAGCCCCAGCATTTT. Protein sequence: CAIGRTDSNQPQHF.

This clone was picked up one time. The chain couples TRBV4-1 to TRBJ1-1; D possibly corresponds to TRBD1 (6 bases). This CDR3 region has 18 residues. Trimming shortened V by 1 base and J by 0 bases, and 18 bases separated the two germline ends. From germline, CDR1 is MGHRA and CDR2 YSYEKL. CDR3 in amino acids: CASSQVLTGRAMNTEAFF. In DNA form, the CDR3 reads TGCGCCAGCAGCCAAGTCCTTACAGGGAGGGCGATGAACACTGAAGCTTTCTTT.

This clone was seen only a few times. CDR3 coding DNA: TGTGCCAGCGGGACAGGGGTTCAGCCCCAGCATTTT. This translates into CASGTGVQPQHF. The V gene is TRBV28, the J gene TRBJ1-5; 10 nucleotides align to TRBD1. The length of the CDR3 is 12 residues. V lost 8 bases, J lost 6 bases, and 1 base stayed unmatched. Germline V lookup: CDR1 MDHEN, CDR2 SYDVKM.

The chain joins TRBV18 to TRBJ2-5; D ambiguous. This CDR3 comprises 16 residues. V was clipped by 1 base and J by 5 bases, with 17 bases between them. Germline V lookup: CDR1 KGHSH, CDR2 LQKENI. CDR3 amino acids: CASSPRVDLQGETQYF. The CDR3 DNA reads as TGTGCCAGCTCACCACGAGTGGACCTCCAAGGGGAGACCCAGTACTTC.

This chain connects TRBV5-1 to TRBJ1-4, with D possibly matching TRBD1 (5 bases). There are 16 residues in the CDR3. The V and J ends lost 3 bases and 4 bases respectively, with 16 bases between them. Germline CDR1 SGHRS, CDR2 YFSETQ. The CDR3 sequence is CASSSGTAGSNEKLFF. In nucleotides, the CDR3 is TGCGCCAGCAGCTCCGGGACCGCGGGGAGTAATGAAAAACTGTTTTTT.

The gene calls are TRBV11-2 and TRBJ2-1; 12 bases match TRBD2. Germline V gene data show CDR1 as SGHAT and CDR2 as FQNNGV. The CDR3 consists of 18 residues. Germline trimming cut 4 bases from V and 4 bases from J; bases unmatched to any gene: 11. CDR3 nucleotide sequence: TGTGCCAGCAGCTCATCCTTTCCCGGGACTAGCGGGTACAATGAGCAGTTCTTC. As protein: CASSSSFPGTSGYNEQFF.

Only a few counts were recorded for this clone. The chain recombines TRBV7-2 with TRBJ1-2; no firm D call. Germline loops: CDR1 SGHTA, CDR2 FQGNSA. This CDR3 region has 12 residues. The V end lost 3 bases, the J end lost 8 bases, and 10 bases lay between the germline ends. The CDR3 region has the DNA TGTGCCAGCAGCTTCGGGGAGGCGGGCTACACCTTC. This encodes CASSFGEAGYTF.

This chain uses TRBV4-2 with TRBJ2-1; D is possibly TRBD2 (5 bases). Germline values: CDR1 LGHNA, CDR2 YNFKEQ. V was trimmed by 1 base and J by 4 bases, leaving 11 bases between them. There are 15 residues in the CDR3. The CDR3 bases are TGTGCCAGCAGCCAAGCATCGACTATATACAATGAGCAGTTCTTC. This translates into CASSQASTIYNEQFF.

This rearrangement joins TRBV9 to TRBJ2-7; D is possibly TRBD1 or TRBD2 (6 bases each). V was clipped by 1 base and J by 5 bases, with 16 bases between them. The length of the CDR3 is 15 residues. Germline CDR1 SGDLS, CDR2 YYNGEE. In nucleotides, the CDR3 is TGTGCCAGCAGCGTATCACCCCACGGGGGCAACGAGCAGTACTTC. Encoded protein: CASSVSPHGGNEQYF.

Only one count was recorded for this clone. V is TRBV27 and J is TRBJ2-1; D is possibly TRBD2 (5 bases). The CDR3 runs 15 residues. Germline CDR1 is MNHEY and CDR2 is SMNVEV (reference sequence). V was shortened by 3 bases and J by 0 bases, with 9 bases between the two germline ends. This CDR3 reads CASSLTGSSYNEQFF. As DNA, the CDR3 is TGTGCCAGCAGTTTGACGGGGAGCTCCTACAATGAGCAGTTCTTC.

This chain connects TRBV6-1 to TRBJ1-4, with TRBD1 identical over 7 bases. Unmatched junction bases numbered 9, after V lost 4 bases and J lost 7 bases. The germline V gene encodes CDR1 MNHNS and CDR2 SASEGT. The CDR3 has 15 residues. CDR3 loop: CASSVLDRAGEKLFF. In DNA form, the CDR3 reads TGTGCCAGCAGTGTCCTCGACAGGGCCGGTGAAAAACTGTTTTTT.

This sequence joins TRBV29-1 and TRBJ2-1; no definite D call. Germline loops: CDR1 SQVTM, CDR2 ANQGSEA. CDR3 length: 13 amino acids. V was pared by 0 bases and J by 8 bases, with 11 bases between. The CDR3 nucleotides are TGCAGCGTTGAAGAAGCTGCCCTATATGAGCAGTTCTTC. This encodes CSVEEAALYEQFF.

The chain has TRBV5-1 and TRBJ2-7; a weak D match, TRBD2 (5 bases). The V and J ends lost 3 bases and 4 bases respectively, with 17 bases between them. Germline lookup yields CDR1 SGHRS and CDR2 YFSETQ. This CDR3 has 15 residues. In DNA, the CDR3 is TGCGCCAGCAGCTCCACTGGTGGGAGTGGGTACGAGCAGTACTTC. It translates to CASSSTGGSGYEQYF. The variable domain in full, with the rest retrieved from reference TRBV5-1 and TRBJ2-7, is KAGVTQTPRYLIKTRGQQVTLSCSPISGHRSVSWYQQTPGQGLQFLFEYFSETQRNKGNFPGRFSGRQFSNSRSEMNVSTLELGDSALYLCASSSTGGSGYEQYFGPGTRLTVT.